This entry is about one T cell receptor beta chain. What it binds is not known. These data originate in a study of blood T cells in healthy people across ages. At least 6 micrograms of total RNA were extracted per sample. Germline V gene sequence: CDR1 MNHEY, CDR2 SVGEGT. The length of the CDR3 is 14 residues. Primers used in a second PCR of roughly 6 to 11 cycles were a sample-barcoded 5' primer and a J-beta primer mix. TCRdb processed the 5' RACE reads anew with MiXCR; each CDR3 protein has one entry. The data show just under 550,000 distinct CDR3 sequences, with 24% seen just once and 8.5% to 9.5% held by the top ten. Study-level points and caveats: A roughly linear fall in TCR beta diversity per million T cells was seen with increasing age.

The same data also went into a second study, on T cells of mothers and their children.

The specimen was blood. The receptor comes from a boy aged 5-17 years in good health. The V call is TRBV6-2 or TRBV6-3, the J call TRBJ2-7; no reliable D call. The DNA end is a closer match to TRBJ2-1, so the J assignment may be wrong. The CDR3 loop reads CASSYSYGYNEQFF. The CDR3 DNA reads as TGTGCCAGCAGTTACTCGTATGGTTACAATGAGCAGTTCTTC.